Given below is one T cell receptor beta chain in context. Its specificity is not known. CDR3 length: 13 residues. Germline V lookup: CDR1 SGHDT, CDR2 YYEEEE. Trimming stripped 1 base from V and 4 bases from J, with 6 bases between. This specimen comes from a study of STAT3 mutations in large granular lymphocyte leukemia. Points from the study as a whole: Every T-LGLL patient had at least one immunodominant TCRbeta clonotype. All newly emerging clones after therapy were STAT3 wild type.

Profiled with immunoSEQ multiplex PCR; TCRdb holds only in-frame clones, not every one. This table holds some 10,000 clones, 70% to 90% found once. The V gene is TRBV5-6, the J gene TRBJ1-5, with D unresolved. The clonotype was recovered from a man aged 60-69 years with T-cell large granular lymphocyte leukemia. Some clones in this sample may be carry-over from other donors' samples. Sequencing input: peripheral blood mononuclear cells. The CDR3 coding sequence is TGTGCCAGCAGCTTGAGGAGAAATCAGCCCCAGCATTTT. Amino acid sequence: CASSLRRNQPQHF.